The rows below give T cell receptor beta chains drawn from one sample of a study of blood T cell repertoires in COVID-19. Profiling relied on immunoSEQ multiplex PCR, and the TCRdb table lists in-frame clones only, not all of them. The sample lists a few hundred thousand clones, around 87% seen once, with around 2% in the top ten. Material for sequencing was PBMCs or T cells enriched from blood (not recorded which). Every receptor here comes from a man in his forties in a cohort exposed to, infected with or recovered from COVID-19 (not recorded which). Both conserved end residues are part of each CDR3.

>TRBV25-1
CASSESSVGANVLTF
>TRBV7-9
CASSLSRGVFSPLHF
>TRBV2
CASSVPGTQYF
>TRBV18
CASSPSGVVSSGELFF
>TRBV9
CASNVRQGYSTDTQYF
>TRBV7-9
CASSLERENTGELFF
>TRBV7-9
CASRRQEATEAFF
>TRBV5-1
CASKRGQLAGGRSDTQYF
>TRBV19
CASSRERTAYEQYF
>TRBV19
CASTQSGTSGSNEQFF
>TRBV27
CASRGDRGPYEQYF
>TRBV15
CATSRDRQGAGNQPQHF
>TRBV5-1
CASSSWAGSTQYF
>TRBV6-5
CASMEGIVDSLFF
>TRBV6-5
CASSPGSRNLHEQYF
>TRBV20-1
CSASPGQPYQPQHF
>TRBV6-5
CASSLRQTPASGYTF
>TRBV6-5
CASSYATSGTGELFF
>TRBV18
CASSPPGGPTYNEQFF
>TRBV27
CASSGLRGKGNTIYF